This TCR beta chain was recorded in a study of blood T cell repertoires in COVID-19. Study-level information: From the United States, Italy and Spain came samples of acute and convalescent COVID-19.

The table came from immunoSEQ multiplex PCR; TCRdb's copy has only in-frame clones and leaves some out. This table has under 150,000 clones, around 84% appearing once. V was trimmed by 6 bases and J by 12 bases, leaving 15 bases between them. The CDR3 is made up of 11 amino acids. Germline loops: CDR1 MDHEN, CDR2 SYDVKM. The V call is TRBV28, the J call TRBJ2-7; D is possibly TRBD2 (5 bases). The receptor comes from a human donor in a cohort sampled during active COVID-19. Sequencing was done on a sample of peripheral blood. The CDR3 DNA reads TGTGCCAGCAGCCTAGGGCCCGAGGGGTACTTC. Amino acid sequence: CASSLGPEGYF.